The 2 T cell receptor beta chains listed next were all sequenced from one sample in a study of T cells in Graves' hyperthyroidism and ophthalmopathy. There were TCR beta CDR3 regions amplified from RNA transcripts. During a first-round RT-PCR of the TCR CDR3, the HTBI primer set was used. Using its own MiXCR run on the multiplex PCR reads, TCRdb lists one record per CDR3 protein. This sample carries approximately 700,000 distinct CDR3 sequences, roughly 45% of them seen once, and the ten largest clones take approximately 6.8%. Sequencing input: peripheral blood or thyroid tissue (not recorded which). These receptors were taken from an adult man with Graves' disease, either hyperthyroidism or ophthalmopathy (not recorded which).

The chain combines TRBV7-6 with TRBJ2-7; D ambiguous. Between the trimmed V and J ends, which lost 1 base and 5 bases, there was a span of 18 bases. CDR1 is SGHVS and CDR2 is FNYEAQ in the germline V gene. The CDR3 is 16 residues long. The CDR3 nucleotides read TGTGCCAGCAGCTTAGTCTCTACCCTGGCGTCGGACGAGCAGTACTTC. Its translation is CASSLVSTLASDEQYF.

The V gene is TRBV2, the J gene TRBJ1-6; D is possibly TRBD1 (6 bases). The germline gives CDR1 SNHLY, CDR2 FYNNEI. There are 12 residues in the CDR3. Trimming took off 6 bases at V and 9 bases at J, with 9 bases between the two ends. The CDR3 sequence is CASRTGPSPLHF. The CDR3 DNA follows: TGTGCCAGCAGGACAGGCCCTTCACCCCTCCACTTT.